This T cell receptor (beta chain) stems from a study of cytomegalovirus exposure and HLA in healthy donors. The PCR contained 60 Vbeta and 13 Jbeta primers. Method: immunoSEQ multiplex PCR; TCRdb's copy keeps in-frame clones and lacks some. This table lists around 26,000 clones. The CDR3 loop spans 12 amino acids. Germline V gene data show CDR1 as GTSNPN and CDR2 as SVGIG (reference sequence). V was clipped by 2 bases and J by 4 bases, with 8 bases between them. V gene TRBV30 combines with J gene TRBJ1-1; the D is unclear. This clonotype was obtained from a male donor in good health and CMV-seropositive. The material sequenced was PBMCs. CDR3 DNA sequence: TGTGCCTGGAGTTTATTGAGCACTGAAGCTTTCTTT. It encodes CAWSLLSTEAFF.